This T cell receptor (beta chain) is drawn from a study of post-analysis software for immune sequencing data. Whole-study findings and limits: Multiple sclerosis patients had significantly lower normalized Chao1 diversity than controls. About five TRBV segments were more frequent in patients than controls; TRBV5-6, TRBV5-1 and TRBV20-1 belonged to this group. F measure showed strong co-clustering of same-batch samples.

TCR beta libraries were prepared from cDNA with unique molecular identifiers. Each batch of 1 to 10 million T cells produced hundreds of thousands of cDNA molecules. Each CDR3 protein gets one entry after TCRdb re-called the PCR reads with MiXCR. The sample has 820,000 or so distinct CDR3 sequences; around 50% are singletons. The CDR3 spans 17 residues. The germline CDR1 and CDR2 sequences are MNHNS and SASEGT. V lost 2 bases to trimming and J lost 4 bases, with 17 bases between them. As regards this clonotype: Its target is unknown.

Input material: blood. The chain recombines TRBV6-1 with TRBJ1-4; a possible D gene is TRBD1 (6 bases). The TCR originated in a girl aged 5-17 years with multiple sclerosis. The CDR3 spells CASSENVRGRRNEKLFF. CDR3 nucleotide sequence: TGTGCCAGCAGTGAAAACGTCAGGGGCCGACGTAATGAAAAACTGTTTTTT.